Reported below is one TCR beta chain. Its antigen remains undetermined. Per-nucleotide qualities are absent, and no much larger clonotype sits a single base away. Each collaborating institution followed its own protocols to collect whole blood in K2EDTA tubes. For TCRbeta analysis, collaborator samples were shipped as frozen whole blood, as isolated PBMCs, or as DNA extracted from either sample type. TCRbeta CDR3 regions were amplified from genomic DNA using the immunoSEQ Assay, a bias-controlled multiplex PCR. The paper's processing steps were these. Nucleated cell counts per sample were estimated from amplification of reference gene primers within the assay. To quantify the absolute abundance of each unique TCRbeta CDR3 rearrangement, sequence reads were collapsed and filtered. For each sample, productive Simpson clonality was calculated as the square root of Simpson's diversity index across productive rearrangements. TCRdb took this table from immuneACCESS and kept in-frame rearrangements with V and J called. Such tables lack part of the clones; where checked against another copy, unresolved V genes explain under half of the gap, and the rest is unexplained. That table is the source of V, J and clone size, and D and trimming were worked out from the DNA. For this sample there are 200,000 to 250,000 clones; roughly 90% appear just once. Less than 3.5% of the sample is in the top ten clones.

The sample comes from a study of blood T cell repertoires in COVID-19 (dated by TCRdb to the early 2020s). For the study in its entirety: Samples from collaborators originated in the United States, Italy and Spain and spanned both the acute and convalescent phases of COVID-19. Nearly every sample came with metadata listing a de-identified subject ID, COVID-19 status, age in years and sex. The repertoires were released in a freely available public database intended as a resource for research on the immune response to SARS-CoV-2. Samples were obtained from the ongoing ImmuneRACE study (first 160 participants) and from 950 to 1,500 subjects provided by 6 global collaborators. The material from the prospective study consisted of cDNA or gDNA derived from T cells, B-cell-depleted T cells, or PBMCs. The dataset comprised deeply sampled blood TCRbeta repertoires from subjects exposed to, actively infected with, or recovered from COVID-19. Where HLA class I and class II types were available, the types were taken from metadata supplied by the sample provider, not from assay-based typing.

What the study reported, not specific to this receptor: The quantity of clinical and demographic metadata differed by source and by participant and was supplied without curation.

What was sequenced was peripheral blood. The receptor was derived from a woman in her fifties or sixties with acute or convalescent COVID-19.

The base sequence is TGTGCCAGCAGCTTAGGTGGGGGCGGTAAGGGCAATCAGCCCCAGCATTTT. This yields the protein CASSLGGGGKGNQPQHF. This chain is built from TRBV11-2 and TRBJ1-5, with TRBD1 perhaps the D gene, on 6 matching bases. V gives up 1 base and J gives up 2 bases, and the segment between their germline ends measures 15 bases. The germline V gene gives CDR1 as SGHAT and CDR2 as FQNNGV. There are 17 amino acids in the CDR3, from cysteine to phenylalanine inclusive. CDR3 DNA is the only sequence kept; it has 51 bases, read in frame from the first base.